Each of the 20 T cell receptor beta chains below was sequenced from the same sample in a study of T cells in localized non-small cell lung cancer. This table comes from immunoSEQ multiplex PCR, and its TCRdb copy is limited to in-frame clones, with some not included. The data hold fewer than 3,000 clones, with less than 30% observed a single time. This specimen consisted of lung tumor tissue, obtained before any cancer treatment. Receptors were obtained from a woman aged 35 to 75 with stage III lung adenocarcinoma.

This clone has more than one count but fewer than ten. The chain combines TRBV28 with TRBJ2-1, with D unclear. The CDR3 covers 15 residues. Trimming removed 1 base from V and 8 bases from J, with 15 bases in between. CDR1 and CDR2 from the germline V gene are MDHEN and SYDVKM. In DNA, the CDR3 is TGTGCCAGCAGTTTATCGAAAGGTAGAGTCGATGAGCAGTTCTTC. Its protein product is CASSLSKGRVDEQFF.

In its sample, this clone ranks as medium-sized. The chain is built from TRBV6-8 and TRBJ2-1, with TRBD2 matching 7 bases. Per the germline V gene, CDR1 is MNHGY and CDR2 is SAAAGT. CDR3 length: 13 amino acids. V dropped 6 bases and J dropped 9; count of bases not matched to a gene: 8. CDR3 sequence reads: CASSPGLLGEQFF. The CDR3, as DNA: TGTGCCAGCAGCCCGGGACTACTTGGTGAGCAGTTCTTC.

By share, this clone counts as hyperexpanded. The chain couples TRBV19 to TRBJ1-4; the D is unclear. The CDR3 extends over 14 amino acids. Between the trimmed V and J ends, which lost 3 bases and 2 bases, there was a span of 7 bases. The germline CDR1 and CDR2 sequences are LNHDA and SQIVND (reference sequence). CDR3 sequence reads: CASSIGETNEKLFF. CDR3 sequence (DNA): TGTGCCAGTAGTATCGGAGAGACTAATGAAAAACTGTTTTTT.

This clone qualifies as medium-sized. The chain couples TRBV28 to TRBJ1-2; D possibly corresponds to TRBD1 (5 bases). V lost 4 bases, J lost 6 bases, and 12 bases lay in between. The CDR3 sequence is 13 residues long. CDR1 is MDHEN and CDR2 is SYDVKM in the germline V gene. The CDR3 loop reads CASSSTVEDGYTF. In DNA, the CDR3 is TGTGCCAGCAGTTCGACAGTAGAAGATGGCTACACCTTC.

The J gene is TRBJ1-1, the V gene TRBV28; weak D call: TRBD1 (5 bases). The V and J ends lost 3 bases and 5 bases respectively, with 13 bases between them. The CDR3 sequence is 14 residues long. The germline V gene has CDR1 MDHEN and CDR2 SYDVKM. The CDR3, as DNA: TGTGCCAGCAGTTTTGGAAGCGCAGGGACTGAAGCTTTCTTT. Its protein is CASSFGSAGTEAFF.

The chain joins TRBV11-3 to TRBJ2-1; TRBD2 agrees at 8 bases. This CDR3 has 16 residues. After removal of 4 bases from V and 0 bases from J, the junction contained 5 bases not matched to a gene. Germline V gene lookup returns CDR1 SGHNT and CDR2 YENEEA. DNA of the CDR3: TGTGCCAGCAGCTCCGGCGGGACTAGCTCCTACAATGAGCAGTTCTTC. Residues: CASSSGGTSSYNEQFF.

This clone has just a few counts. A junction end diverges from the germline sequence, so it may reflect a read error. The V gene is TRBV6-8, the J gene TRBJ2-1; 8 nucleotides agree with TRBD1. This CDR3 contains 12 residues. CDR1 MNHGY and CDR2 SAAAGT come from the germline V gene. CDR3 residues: CASWGMGQVTLF. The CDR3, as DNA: TGTGCCAGCTGGGGCATGGGACAGGTAACCCTCTTC.

CDR3 amino acids: CASSQGSNQPQHF. CDR3 DNA: TGTGCCAGCTCACAGGGGTCAAATCAGCCCCAGCATTTT. The chain recombines TRBV18 with TRBJ1-5; D is perhaps TRBD1 (5 bases). The germline gives CDR1 KGHSH, CDR2 LQKENI. The V and J ends lost 4 bases and 4 bases respectively, with 8 bases between them. This CDR3 region has 13 residues.

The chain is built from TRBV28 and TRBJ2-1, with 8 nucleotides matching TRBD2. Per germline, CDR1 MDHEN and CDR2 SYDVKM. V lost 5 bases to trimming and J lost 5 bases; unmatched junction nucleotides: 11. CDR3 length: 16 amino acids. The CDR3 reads CASSPYVAGRNNEQFF. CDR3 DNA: TGTGCCAGCAGTCCATATGTAGCGGGACGAAACAATGAGCAGTTCTTC.

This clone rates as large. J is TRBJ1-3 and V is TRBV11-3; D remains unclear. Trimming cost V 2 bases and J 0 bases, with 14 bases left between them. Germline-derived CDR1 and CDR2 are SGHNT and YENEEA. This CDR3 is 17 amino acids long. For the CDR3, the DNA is TGTGCCAGCAGCTTAAATCATGTGGCCTTCTCTGGAAACACCATATATTTT. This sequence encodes CASSLNHVAFSGNTIYF. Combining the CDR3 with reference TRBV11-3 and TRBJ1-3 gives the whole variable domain EAGVVQSPRYKIIEKKQPVAFWCNPISGHNTLYWYLQNLGQGPELLIRYENEEAVDDSQLPKDRFSAERLKGVDSTLKIQPAELGDSAVYLCASSLNHVAFSGNTIYFGEGSWLTVV.

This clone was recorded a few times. Written as DNA, the CDR3 is TGTGCCAGCAGTTTACCCGGACTAGCGGGAGGGAATGAGCAGTTCTTC. Amino acids: CASSLPGLAGGNEQFF. V gene TRBV28 combines with J gene TRBJ2-1; 15 nucleotides line up with TRBD2. CDR1 is MDHEN, CDR2 SYDVKM, per germline. This CDR3 region has 16 residues. After removal of 2 bases from V and 7 bases from J, the junction contained 3 bases not matched to a gene.

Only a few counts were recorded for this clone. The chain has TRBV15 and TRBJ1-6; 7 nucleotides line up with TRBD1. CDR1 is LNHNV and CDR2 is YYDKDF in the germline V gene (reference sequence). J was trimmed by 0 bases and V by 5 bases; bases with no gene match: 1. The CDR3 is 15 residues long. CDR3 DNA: TGTGCCACCAGCCGGGACAGCTCCTATAATTCACCCCTCCACTTT. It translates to CATSRDSSYNSPLHF.

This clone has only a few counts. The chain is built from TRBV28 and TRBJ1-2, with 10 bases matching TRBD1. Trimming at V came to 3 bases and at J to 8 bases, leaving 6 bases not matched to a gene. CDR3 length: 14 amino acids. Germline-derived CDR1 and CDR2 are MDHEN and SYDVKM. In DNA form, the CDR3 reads TGTGCCAGCAGTTTTGGACAGGGGGGAGTCGGCTACACCTTC. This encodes CASSFGQGGVGYTF.

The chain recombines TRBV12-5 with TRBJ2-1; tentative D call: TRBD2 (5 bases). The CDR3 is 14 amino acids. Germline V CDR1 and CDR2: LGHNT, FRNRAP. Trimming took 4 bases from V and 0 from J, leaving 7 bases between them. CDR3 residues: CASGSDFSYNEQFF. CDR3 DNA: TGTGCTAGTGGTTCGGACTTCTCCTACAATGAGCAGTTCTTC.

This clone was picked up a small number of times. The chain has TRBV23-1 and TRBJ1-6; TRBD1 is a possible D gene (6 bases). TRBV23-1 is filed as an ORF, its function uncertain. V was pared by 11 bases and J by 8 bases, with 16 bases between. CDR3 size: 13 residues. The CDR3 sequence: CAGKRGGDSPLHF. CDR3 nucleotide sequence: TGCGCCGGCAAGAGGGGGGGAGATTCACCCCTCCACTTT.

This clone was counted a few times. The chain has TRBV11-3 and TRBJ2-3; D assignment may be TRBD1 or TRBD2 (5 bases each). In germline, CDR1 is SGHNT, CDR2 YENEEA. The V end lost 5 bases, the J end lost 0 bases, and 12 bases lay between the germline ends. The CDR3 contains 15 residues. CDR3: CASSGDGYSTDTQYF. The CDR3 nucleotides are TGTGCCAGCAGCGGGGACGGGTATAGCACAGATACGCAGTATTTT.

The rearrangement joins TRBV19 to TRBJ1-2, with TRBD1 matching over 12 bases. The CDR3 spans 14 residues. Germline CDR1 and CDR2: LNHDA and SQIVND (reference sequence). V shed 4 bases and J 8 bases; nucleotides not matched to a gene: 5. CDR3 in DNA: TGTGCCAGTAGTAGCCGGGACAGGGGGCTCGGCTACACCTTC. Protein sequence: CASSSRDRGLGYTF.

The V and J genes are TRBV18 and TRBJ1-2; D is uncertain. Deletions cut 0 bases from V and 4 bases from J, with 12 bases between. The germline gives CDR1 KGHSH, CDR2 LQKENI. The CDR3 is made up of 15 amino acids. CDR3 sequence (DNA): TGTGCCAGCTCACCACCCTTTTATTCCGGCTATGGCTACACCTTC. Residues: CASSPPFYSGYGYTF.

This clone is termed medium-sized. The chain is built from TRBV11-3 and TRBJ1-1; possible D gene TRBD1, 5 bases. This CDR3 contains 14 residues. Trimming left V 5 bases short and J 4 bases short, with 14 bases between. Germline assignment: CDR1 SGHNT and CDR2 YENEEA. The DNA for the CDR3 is TGTGCCAGCAGCCGGCTCGGGGGGTTCACTGAAGCTTTCTTT. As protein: CASSRLGGFTEAFF.

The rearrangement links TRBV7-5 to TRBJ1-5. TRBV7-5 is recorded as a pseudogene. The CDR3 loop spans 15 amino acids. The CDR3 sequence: CASSPGDSRNQPQHF. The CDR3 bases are TGTGCCAGCAGCCCAGGGGACTCCCGCAATCAGCCCCAGCATTTT.